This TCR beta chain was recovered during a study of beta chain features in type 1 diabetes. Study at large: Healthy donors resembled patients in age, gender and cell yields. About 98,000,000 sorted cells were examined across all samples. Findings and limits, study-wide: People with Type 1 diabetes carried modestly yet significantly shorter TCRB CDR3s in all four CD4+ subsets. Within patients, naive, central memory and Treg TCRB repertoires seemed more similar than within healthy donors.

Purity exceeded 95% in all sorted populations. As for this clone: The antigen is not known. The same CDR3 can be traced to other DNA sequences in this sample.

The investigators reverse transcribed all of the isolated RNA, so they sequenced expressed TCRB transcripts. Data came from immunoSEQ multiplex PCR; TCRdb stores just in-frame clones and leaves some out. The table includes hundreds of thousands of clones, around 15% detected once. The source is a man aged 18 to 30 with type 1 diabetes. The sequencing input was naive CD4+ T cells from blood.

CDR3 sequence: CASSAQGNTEAFF. The CDR3 nucleotides read TGTGCCAGCAGCGCCCAGGGGAACACTGAAGCTTTCTTT. The chain has TRBV9 and TRBJ1-1, with a possible D match to TRBD1 (5 bases). The CDR3 spans 13 residues. The germline V and J ends were trimmed by 3 bases and 1 base, with 7 bases remaining between them. CDR1 is SGDLS and CDR2 is YYNGEE in the germline V gene. Looking up the rest from reference TRBV9 and TRBJ1-1 gives the full variable domain: DSGVTQTPKHLITATGQRVTLRCSPRSGDLSVYWYQQSLDQGLQFLIQYYNGEERAKGNILERFSAQQFPDLHSELNLSSLELGDSALYFCASSAQGNTEAFFGQGTRLTVV.